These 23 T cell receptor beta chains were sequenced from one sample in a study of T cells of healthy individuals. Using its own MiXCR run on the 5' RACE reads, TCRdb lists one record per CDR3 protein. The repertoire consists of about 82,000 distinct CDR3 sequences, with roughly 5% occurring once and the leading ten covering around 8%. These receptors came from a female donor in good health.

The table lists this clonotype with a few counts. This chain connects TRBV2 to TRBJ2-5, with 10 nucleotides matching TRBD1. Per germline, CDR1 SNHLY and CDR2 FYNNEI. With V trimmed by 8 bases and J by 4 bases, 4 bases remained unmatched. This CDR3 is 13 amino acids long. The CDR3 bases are TGTGCCAGCGGCTGGACAGGGGGAGAGACCCAGTACTTC. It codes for CASGWTGGETQYF.

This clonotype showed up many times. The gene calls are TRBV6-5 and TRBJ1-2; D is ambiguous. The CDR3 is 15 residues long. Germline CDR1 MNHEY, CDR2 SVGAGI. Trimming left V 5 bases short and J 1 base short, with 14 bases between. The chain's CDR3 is CASSPRRTDNYGYTF. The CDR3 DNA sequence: TGTGCCAGCAGTCCCCGTCGGACGGATAACTATGGCTACACCTTC.

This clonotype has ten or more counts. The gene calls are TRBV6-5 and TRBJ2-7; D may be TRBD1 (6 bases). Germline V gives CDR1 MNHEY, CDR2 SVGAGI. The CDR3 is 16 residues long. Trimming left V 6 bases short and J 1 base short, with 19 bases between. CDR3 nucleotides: TGTGCCAGCAGCACGAACAGGGACGACACGTCCTACGAGCAGTACTTC. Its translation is CASSTNRDDTSYEQYF.

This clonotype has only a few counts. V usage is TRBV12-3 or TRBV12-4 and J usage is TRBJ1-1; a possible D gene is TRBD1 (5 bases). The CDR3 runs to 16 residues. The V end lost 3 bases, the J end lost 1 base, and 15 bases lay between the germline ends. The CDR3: CASSFASGGGNTEAFF. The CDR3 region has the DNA TGTGCCAGCAGTTTCGCGAGTGGCGGGGGGAACACTGAAGCTTTCTTT.

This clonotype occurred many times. The CDR3 spells CSATETYEQYF. Written as DNA, the CDR3 is TGCAGTGCCACAGAAACCTACGAGCAGTACTTC. The gene calls are TRBV20-1 and TRBJ2-7; D uncertain. The V and J ends lost 6 bases and 2 bases respectively, with 8 bases between them. This CDR3 contains 11 residues. Germline V gives CDR1 DFQATT, CDR2 SNEGSKA (reference sequence).

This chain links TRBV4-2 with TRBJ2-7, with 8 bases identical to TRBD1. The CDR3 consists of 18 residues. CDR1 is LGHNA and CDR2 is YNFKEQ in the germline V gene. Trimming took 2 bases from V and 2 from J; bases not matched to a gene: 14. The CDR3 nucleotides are TGTGCCAGCAGCCAAAGCCCTATCGGGACAGGCCTAACCTACGAGCAGTACTTC. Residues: CASSQSPIGTGLTYEQYF.

CDR3 DNA: TGCGCCAGCAGCCAAGACTACGATTCGCCTGATGAAGCTTTCTTT. As protein: CASSQDYDSPDEAFF. The chain uses TRBV4-3 and TRBJ1-1, with D unresolved. The CDR3 spans 15 residues. Trimming stripped 0 bases from V and 7 bases from J, with 15 bases between. Germline CDR1 is LGHNA and CDR2 is YSLEER.

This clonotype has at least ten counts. For the CDR3, the DNA is TGCGCCAGCAGCCGCGGACGGGGGACCTACGAGCAGTACTTC. It yields the protein CASSRGRGTYEQYF. The chain is built from TRBV4-1 and TRBJ2-7; possibly TRBD2 for D (6 bases). The CDR3 length is 14 residues. Between the trimmed V and J ends, which lost 4 bases and 2 bases, there was a span of 12 bases. Germline assignment: CDR1 MGHRA and CDR2 YSYEKL.

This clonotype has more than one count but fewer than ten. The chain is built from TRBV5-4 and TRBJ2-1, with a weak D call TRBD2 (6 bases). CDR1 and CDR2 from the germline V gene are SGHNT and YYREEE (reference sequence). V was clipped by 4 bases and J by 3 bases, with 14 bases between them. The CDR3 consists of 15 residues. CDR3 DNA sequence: TGTGCCAGCAGCGTGAAAGGGAGGCTCTACAATGAGCAGTTCTTC. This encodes CASSVKGRLYNEQFF.

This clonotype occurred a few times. The CDR3 reads CASSFQDSFYNEQFF. The CDR3 DNA follows: TGTGCCAGCAGCTTCCAGGACTCGTTTTACAATGAGCAGTTCTTC. This chain uses TRBV7-2 with TRBJ2-1; perhaps TRBD2 as D (5 bases). The CDR3 covers 15 residues. Germline assignment: CDR1 SGHTA and CDR2 FQGNSA. V was cut by 3 bases and J by 4 bases, with 13 bases left in between. The full variable domain, rest sourced from reference TRBV7-2 and TRBJ2-1, is GAGVSQSPSNKVTEKGKDVELRCDPISGHTALYWYRQSLGQGLEFLIYFQGNSAPDKSGLPSDRFSAERTGGSVSTLTIQRTQQEDSAVYLCASSFQDSFYNEQFFGPGTRLTVL.

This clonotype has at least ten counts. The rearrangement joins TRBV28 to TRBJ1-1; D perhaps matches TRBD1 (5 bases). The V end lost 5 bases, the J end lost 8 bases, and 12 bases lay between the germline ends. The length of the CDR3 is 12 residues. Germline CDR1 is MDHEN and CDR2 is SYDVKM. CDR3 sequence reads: CASSPQGVEAFF. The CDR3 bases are TGTGCCAGCAGTCCTCAGGGCGTGGAAGCTTTCTTT. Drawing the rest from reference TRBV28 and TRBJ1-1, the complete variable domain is DVKVTQSSRYLVKRTGEKVFLECVQDMDHENMFWYRQDPGLGLRLIYFSYDVKMKEKGDIPEGYSVSREKKERFSLILESASTNQTSMYLCASSPQGVEAFFGQGTRLTVV.

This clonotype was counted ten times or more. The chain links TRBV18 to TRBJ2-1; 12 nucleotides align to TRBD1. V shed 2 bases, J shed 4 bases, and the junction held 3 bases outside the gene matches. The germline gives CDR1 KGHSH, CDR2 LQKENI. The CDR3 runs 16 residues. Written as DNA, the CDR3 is TGTGCCAGCTCACCAAGGGGACAGGGGGCTTACAATGAGCAGTTCTTC. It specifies CASSPRGQGAYNEQFF.

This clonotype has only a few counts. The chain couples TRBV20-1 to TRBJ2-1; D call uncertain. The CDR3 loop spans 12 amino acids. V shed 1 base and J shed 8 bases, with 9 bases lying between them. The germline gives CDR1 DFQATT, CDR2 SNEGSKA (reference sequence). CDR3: CSARGMSDEQFF. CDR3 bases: TGCAGTGCTAGAGGGATGTCTGATGAGCAGTTCTTC.

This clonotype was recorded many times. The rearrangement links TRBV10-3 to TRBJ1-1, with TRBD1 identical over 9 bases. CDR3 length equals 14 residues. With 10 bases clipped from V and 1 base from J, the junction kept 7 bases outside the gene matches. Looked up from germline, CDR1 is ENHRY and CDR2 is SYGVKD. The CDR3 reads CATSRTGENTEAFF. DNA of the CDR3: TGTGCCACCAGCAGGACAGGGGAGAACACTGAAGCTTTCTTT.

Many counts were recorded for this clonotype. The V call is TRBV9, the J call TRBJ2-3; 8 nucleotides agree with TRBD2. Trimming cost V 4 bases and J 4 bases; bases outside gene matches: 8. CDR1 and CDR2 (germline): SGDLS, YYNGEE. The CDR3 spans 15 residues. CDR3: CASSQSGSWSDTQYF. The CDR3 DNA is TGTGCCAGCAGCCAGAGCGGGAGCTGGTCAGATACGCAGTATTTT.

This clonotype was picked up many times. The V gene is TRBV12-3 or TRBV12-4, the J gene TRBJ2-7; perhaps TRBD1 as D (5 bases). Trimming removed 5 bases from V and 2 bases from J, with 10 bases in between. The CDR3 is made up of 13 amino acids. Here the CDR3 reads CASSHQGPYEQYF. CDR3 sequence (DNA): TGTGCCAGCAGTCATCAGGGTCCCTACGAGCAGTACTTC.

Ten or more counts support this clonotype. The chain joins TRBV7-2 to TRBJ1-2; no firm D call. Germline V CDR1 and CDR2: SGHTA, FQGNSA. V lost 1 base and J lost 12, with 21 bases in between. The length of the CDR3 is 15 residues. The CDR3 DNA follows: TGTGCCAGCAGCTTAGGAGTAGACAAGGTGGATGGGCACACCTTC. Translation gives CASSLGVDKVDGHTF. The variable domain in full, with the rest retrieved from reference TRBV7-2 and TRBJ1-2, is GAGVSQSPSNKVTEKGKDVELRCDPISGHTALYWYRQSLGQGLEFLIYFQGNSAPDKSGLPSDRFSAERTGGSVSTLTIQRTQQEDSAVYLCASSLGVDKVDGHTFGSGTRLTVV.

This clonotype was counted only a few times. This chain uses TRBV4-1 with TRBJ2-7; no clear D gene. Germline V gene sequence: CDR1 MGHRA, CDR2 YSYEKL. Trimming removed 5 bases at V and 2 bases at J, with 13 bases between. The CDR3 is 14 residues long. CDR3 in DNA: TGCGCCAGCAGCTTCCGGACGGTCGCCTACGAGCAGTACTTC. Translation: CASSFRTVAYEQYF.

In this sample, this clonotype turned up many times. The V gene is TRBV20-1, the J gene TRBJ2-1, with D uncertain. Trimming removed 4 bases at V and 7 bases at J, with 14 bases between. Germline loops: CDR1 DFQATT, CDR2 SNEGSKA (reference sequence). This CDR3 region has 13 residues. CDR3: CSATTPSVNEQFF. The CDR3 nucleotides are TGCAGTGCTACCACGCCTAGTGTGAATGAGCAGTTCTTC.

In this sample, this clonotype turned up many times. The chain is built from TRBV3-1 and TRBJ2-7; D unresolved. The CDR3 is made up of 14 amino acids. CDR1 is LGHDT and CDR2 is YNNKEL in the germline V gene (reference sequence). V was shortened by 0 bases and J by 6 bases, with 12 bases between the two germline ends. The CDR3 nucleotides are TGTGCCAGCAGCCAAGAACTCGGAGTGGGCGAGCAGTACTTC. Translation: CASSQELGVGEQYF.

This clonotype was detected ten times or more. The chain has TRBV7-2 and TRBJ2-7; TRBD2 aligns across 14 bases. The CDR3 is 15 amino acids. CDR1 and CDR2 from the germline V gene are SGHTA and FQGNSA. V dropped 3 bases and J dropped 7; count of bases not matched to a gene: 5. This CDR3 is CASSFRLAGGGEQYF. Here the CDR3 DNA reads TGTGCCAGCAGCTTCAGACTAGCGGGAGGGGGGGAGCAGTACTTC.

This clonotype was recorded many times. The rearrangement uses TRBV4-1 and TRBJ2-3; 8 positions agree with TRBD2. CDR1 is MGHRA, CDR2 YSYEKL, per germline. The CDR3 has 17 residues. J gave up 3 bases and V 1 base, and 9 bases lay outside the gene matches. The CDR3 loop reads CASSQVGLAGRTDTQYF. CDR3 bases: TGCGCCAGCAGCCAAGTAGGACTAGCCGGGCGGACAGATACGCAGTATTTT.

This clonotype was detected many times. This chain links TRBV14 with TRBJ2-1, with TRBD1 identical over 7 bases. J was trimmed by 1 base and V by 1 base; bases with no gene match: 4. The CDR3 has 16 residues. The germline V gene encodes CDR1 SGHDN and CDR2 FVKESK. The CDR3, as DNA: TGTGCCAGCAGCCAAGTAACAGGGGCATCCTACAATGAGCAGTTCTTC. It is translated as CASSQVTGASYNEQFF.